This T cell receptor beta chain comes out of a study of T cells in Graves' hyperthyroidism and ophthalmopathy. Across the whole study: The initial diagnosis was the point when peripheral blood was collected, ahead of any treatment.

Germline V lookup: CDR1 SGHTA, CDR2 FQGNSA. The CDR3 length is 15 residues. Trimming took off 5 bases at V and 8 bases at J, with 19 bases between the two ends. Amplified TCR beta CDR3 regions came from RNA transcripts. The study used the HTBI primer set for a first-round RT-PCR of the TCR CDR3. MiXCR, applied by TCRdb to the multiplex PCR reads, yields one record per CDR3 protein. The sample carries 560,000 or so distinct CDR3 sequences, around 20% recorded once. Clinical symptoms, serum thyroxine and TRAb, thyroid ultrasound and orbital computed tomography together formed the diagnostic basis. From approximately 9.3 ml of fresh peripheral blood, PBMCs were isolated. This clonotype was found many times.

The specimen was blood. The chain is built from TRBV7-2 and TRBJ2-1, with D perhaps TRBD1 (5 bases). The source of this sequence is a man aged 35-49 years with Graves' ophthalmopathy. CDR3 protein: CASSPWGGSGDEQFF. In DNA form, the CDR3 reads TGTGCCAGCAGCCCCTGGGGCGGCTCAGGCGATGAGCAGTTCTTC.